Listed here is a single T cell receptor beta chain. Its antigen is not identified. This sample was taken from a study of shared clonotypes between healthy human individuals. Points from the study as a whole: Clonotypes not shared had lower generation probabilities than those common to all four donors.

Trimming removed 2 bases from V and 2 bases from J, with 6 bases in between. CDR3 length: 13 amino acids. CDR1 is SEHNR, CDR2 FQNEAQ, per germline (reference sequence). Assay: immunoSEQ multiplex PCR; the TCRdb copy retains only in-frame clones and omits some. The table has 900,000 to 1,200,000 clones, 75% to 85% seen once. The chain employs TRBV7-9 and TRBJ2-5; D is ambiguous. The receptor was isolated from a man younger than 30 in good health. Some clones in this sample may be carry-over from other donors' samples. Sequences were obtained from memory CD4+ T cells from PBMCs. The subset was: CD45RA-negative fraction. The DNA for the CDR3 is TGTGCCAGCAGCTTATATGAACAAGAGACCCAGTACTTC. It specifies CASSLYEQETQYF.